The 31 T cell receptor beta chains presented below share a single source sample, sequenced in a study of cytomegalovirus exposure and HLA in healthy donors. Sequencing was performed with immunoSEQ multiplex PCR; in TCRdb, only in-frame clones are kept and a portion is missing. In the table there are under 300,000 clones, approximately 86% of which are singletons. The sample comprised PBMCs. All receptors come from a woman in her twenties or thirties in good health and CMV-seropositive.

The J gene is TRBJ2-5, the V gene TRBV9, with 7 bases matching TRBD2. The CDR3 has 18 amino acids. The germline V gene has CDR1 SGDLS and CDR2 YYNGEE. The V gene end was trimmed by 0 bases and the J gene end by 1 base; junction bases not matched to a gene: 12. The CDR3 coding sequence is TGTGCCAGCAGCGTAGGGGCCGTAGCGGGTAGATTCCAAGAGACCCAGTACTTC. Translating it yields CASSVGAVAGRFQETQYF.

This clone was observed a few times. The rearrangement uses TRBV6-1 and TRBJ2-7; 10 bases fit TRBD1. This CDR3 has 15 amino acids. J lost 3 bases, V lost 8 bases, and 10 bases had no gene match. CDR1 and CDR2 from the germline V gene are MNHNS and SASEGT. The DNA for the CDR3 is TGTGCCAGCTCTAACCGGGACAGGGGAAGCTACGAGCAGTACTTC. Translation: CASSNRDRGSYEQYF.

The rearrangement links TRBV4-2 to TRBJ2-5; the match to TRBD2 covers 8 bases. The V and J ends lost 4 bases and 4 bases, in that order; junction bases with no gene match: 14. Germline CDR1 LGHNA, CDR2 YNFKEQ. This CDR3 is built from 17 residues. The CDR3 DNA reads TGTGCCAGCAGCCCGTCCTTAGGCGGTAGCGGGATAGAGACCCAGTACTTC. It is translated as CASSPSLGGSGIETQYF.

CDR3 sequence reads: CASSLAVTGGPGELFF. CDR3 coding DNA: TGCGCCAGCAGCTTGGCGGTAACAGGGGGGCCCGGGGAGCTGTTTTTT. This chain connects TRBV5-1 to TRBJ2-2, with 8 bases that match TRBD1. V was pared by 0 bases and J by 6 bases, with 7 bases of the junction left unmatched. Per the germline V gene, CDR1 is SGHRS and CDR2 is YFSETQ. CDR3 length: 16 amino acids.

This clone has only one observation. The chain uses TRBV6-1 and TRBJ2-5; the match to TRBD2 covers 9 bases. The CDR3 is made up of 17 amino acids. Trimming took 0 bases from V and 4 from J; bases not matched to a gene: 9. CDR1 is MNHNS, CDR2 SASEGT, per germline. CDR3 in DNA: TGTGCCAGCAGTGAAGCCTTAGGGGTACTAGCGGGAGAGACCCAGTACTTC. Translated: CASSEALGVLAGETQYF.

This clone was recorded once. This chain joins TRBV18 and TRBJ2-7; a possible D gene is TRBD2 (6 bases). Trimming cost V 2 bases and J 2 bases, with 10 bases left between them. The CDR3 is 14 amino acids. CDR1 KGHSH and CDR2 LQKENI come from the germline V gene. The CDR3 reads CASSPSGGAYEQYF. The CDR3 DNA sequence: TGTGCCAGCTCACCATCCGGGGGAGCCTACGAGCAGTACTTC. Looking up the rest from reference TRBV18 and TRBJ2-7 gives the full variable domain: NAGVMQNPRHLVRRRGQEARLRCSPMKGHSHVYWYRQLPEEGLKFMVYLQKENIIDESGMPKERFSAEFPKEGPSILRIQQVVRGDSAAYFCASSPSGGAYEQYFGPGTRLTVT.

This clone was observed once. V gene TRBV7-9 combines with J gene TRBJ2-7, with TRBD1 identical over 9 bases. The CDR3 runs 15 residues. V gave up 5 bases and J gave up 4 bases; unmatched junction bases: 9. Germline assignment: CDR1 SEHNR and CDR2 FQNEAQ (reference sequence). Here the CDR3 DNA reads TGTGCCAGCAGCGATTGGGACAGGGACACTTACGAGCAGTACTTC. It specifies CASSDWDRDTYEQYF.

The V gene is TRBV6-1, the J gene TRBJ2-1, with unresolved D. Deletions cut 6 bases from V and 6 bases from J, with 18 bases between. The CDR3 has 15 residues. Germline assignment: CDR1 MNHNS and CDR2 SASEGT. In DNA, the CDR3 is TGTGCCAGCAGCGAGATCCACTACGCCCTCAATGAGCAGTTCTTC. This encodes CASSEIHYALNEQFF.

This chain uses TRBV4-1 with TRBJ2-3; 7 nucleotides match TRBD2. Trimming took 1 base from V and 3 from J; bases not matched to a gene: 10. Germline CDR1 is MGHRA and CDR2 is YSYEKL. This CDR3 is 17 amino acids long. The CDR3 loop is CASSQVGREIGTDTQYF. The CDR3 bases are TGCGCCAGCAGCCAAGTTGGGCGGGAGATTGGTACAGATACGCAGTATTTT.

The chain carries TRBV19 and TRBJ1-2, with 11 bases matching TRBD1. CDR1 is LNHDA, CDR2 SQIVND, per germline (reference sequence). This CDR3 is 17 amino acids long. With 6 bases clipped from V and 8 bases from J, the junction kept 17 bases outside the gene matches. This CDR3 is CASRKAGTGGRRDGYTF. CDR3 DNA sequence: TGTGCCAGTAGAAAAGCCGGGACAGGGGGTCGGCGGGACGGCTACACCTTC.

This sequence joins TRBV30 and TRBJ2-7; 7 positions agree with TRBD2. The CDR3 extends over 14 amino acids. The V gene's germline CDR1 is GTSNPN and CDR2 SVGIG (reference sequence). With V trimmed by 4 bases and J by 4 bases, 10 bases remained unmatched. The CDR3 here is CAWNLASGGYEQYF. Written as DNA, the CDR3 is TGTGCCTGGAATCTGGCTAGCGGAGGTTACGAGCAGTACTTC.

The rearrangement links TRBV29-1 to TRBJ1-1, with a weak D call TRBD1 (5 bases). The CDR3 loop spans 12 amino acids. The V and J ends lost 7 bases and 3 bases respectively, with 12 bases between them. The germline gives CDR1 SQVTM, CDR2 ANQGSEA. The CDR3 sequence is CSARVFDTEAFF. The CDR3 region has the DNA TGCAGCGCCAGGGTTTTTGACACTGAAGCTTTCTTT.

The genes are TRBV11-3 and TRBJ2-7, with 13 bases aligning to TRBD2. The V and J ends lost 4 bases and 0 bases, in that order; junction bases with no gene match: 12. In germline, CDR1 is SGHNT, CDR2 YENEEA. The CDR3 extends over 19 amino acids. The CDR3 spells CASSSRLAGGLEYSYEQYF. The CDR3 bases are TGTGCCAGCAGCTCTCGACTAGCGGGAGGCCTAGAGTACTCCTACGAGCAGTACTTC.

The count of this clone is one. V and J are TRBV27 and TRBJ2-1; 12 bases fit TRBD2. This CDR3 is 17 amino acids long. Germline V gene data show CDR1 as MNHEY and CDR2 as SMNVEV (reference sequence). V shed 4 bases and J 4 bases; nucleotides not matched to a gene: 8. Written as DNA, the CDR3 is TGTGCCAGCAGTTCGAACGGACTAGCGGGACTATACAATGAGCAGTTCTTC. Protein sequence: CASSSNGLAGLYNEQFF.

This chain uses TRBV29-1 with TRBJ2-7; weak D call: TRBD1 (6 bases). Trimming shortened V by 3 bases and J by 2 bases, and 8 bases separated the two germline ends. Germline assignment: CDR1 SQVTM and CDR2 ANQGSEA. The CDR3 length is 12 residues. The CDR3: CSVEDRPYEQYF. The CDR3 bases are TGCAGCGTTGAGGACAGACCCTACGAGCAGTACTTC.

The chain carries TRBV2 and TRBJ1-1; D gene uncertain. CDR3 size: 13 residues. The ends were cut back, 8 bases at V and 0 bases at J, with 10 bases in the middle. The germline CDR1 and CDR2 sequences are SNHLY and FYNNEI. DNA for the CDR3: TGTGCCAGCGCAGCGCTCATGAACACTGAAGCTTTCTTT. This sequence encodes CASAALMNTEAFF.

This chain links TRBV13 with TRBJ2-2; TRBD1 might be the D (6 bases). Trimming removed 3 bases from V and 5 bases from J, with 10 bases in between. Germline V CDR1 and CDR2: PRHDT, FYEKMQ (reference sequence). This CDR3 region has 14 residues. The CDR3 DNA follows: TGTGCCAGCAGCTTTGGGACACCAACCGGGGAGCTGTTTTTT. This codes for CASSFGTPTGELFF. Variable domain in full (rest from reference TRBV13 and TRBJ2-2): AAGVIQSPRHLIKEKRETATLKCYPIPRHDTVYWYQQGPGQDPQFLISFYEKMQSDKGSIPDRFSAQQFSDYHSELNMSSLELGDSALYFCASSFGTPTGELFFGEGSRLTVL.

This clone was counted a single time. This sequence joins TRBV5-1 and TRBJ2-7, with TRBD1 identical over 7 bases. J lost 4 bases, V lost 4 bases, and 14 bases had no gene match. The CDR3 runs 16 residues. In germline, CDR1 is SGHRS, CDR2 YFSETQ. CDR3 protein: CASSQPSDRVAYEQYF. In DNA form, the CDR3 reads TGCGCCAGCAGCCAGCCCTCTGACAGGGTTGCATACGAGCAGTACTTC. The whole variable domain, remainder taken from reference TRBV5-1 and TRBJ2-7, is KAGVTQTPRYLIKTRGQQVTLSCSPISGHRSVSWYQQTPGQGLQFLFEYFSETQRNKGNFPGRFSGRQFSNSRSEMNVSTLELGDSALYLCASSQPSDRVAYEQYFGPGTRLTVT.

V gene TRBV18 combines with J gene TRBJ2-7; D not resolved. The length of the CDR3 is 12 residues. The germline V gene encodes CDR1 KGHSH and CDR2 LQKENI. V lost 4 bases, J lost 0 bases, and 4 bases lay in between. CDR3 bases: TGTGCCAGCTCACTATCCTCCTACGAGCAGTACTTC. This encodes CASSLSSYEQYF. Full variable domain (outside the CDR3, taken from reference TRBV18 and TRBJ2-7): NAGVMQNPRHLVRRRGQEARLRCSPMKGHSHVYWYRQLPEEGLKFMVYLQKENIIDESGMPKERFSAEFPKEGPSILRIQQVVRGDSAAYFCASSLSSYEQYFGPGTRLTVT.

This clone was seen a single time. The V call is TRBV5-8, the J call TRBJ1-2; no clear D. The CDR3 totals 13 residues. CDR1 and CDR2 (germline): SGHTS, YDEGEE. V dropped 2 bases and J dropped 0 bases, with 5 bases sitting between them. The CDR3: CASSLTTNYGYTF. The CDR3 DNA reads TGTGCCAGCAGCTTAACAACTAACTATGGCTACACCTTC.

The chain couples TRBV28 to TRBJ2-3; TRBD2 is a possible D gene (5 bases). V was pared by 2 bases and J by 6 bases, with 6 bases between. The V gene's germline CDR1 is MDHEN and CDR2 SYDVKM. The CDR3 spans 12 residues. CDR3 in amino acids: CASSLGGDTQYF. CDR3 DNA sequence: TGTGCCAGCAGTTTAGGCGGGGATACGCAGTATTTT.

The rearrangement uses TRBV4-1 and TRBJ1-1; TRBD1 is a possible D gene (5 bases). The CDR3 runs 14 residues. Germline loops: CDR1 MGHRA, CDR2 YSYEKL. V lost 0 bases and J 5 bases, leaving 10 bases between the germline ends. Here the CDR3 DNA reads TGCGCCAGCAGCCAAGAGCAGGGAAGGACTGAAGCTTTCTTT. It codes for CASSQEQGRTEAFF.

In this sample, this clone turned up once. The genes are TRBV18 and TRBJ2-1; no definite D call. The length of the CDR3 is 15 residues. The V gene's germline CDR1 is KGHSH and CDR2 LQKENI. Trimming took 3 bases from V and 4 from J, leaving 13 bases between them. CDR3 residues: CASSPSAPDYNEQFF. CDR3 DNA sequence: TGTGCCAGCTCACCCTCCGCTCCAGATTACAATGAGCAGTTCTTC.

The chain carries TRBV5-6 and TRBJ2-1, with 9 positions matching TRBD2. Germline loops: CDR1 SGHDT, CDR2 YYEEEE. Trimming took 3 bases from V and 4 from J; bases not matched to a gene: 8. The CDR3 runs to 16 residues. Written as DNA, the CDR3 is TGTGCCAGCAGCTCCCAGACTAGCGGAGGATACAATGAGCAGTTCTTC. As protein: CASSSQTSGGYNEQFF.

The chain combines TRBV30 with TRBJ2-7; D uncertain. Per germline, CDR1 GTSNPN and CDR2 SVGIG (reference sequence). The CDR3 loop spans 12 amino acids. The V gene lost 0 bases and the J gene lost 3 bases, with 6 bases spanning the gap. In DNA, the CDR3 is TGTGCCTGGAGTGTAGACTTCTACGAGCAGTACTTC. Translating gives CAWSVDFYEQYF.

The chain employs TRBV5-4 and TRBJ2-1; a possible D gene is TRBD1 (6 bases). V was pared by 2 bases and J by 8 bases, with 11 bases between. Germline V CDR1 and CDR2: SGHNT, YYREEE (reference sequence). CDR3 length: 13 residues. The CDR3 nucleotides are TGTGCCAGCAGCTTATCAGGGGTCGATGAGCAGTTCTTC. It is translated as CASSLSGVDEQFF.

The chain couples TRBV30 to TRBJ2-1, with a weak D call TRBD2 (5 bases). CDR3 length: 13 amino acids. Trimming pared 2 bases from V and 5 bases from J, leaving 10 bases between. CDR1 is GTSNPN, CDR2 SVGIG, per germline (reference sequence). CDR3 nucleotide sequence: TGTGCCTGGAGTAGGCAGCGGAACAATGAGCAGTTCTTC. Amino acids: CAWSRQRNNEQFF.

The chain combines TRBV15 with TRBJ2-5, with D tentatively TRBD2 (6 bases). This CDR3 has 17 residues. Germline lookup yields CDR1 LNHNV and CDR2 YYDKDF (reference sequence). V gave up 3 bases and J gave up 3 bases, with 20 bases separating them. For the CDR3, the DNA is TGTGCCACCAGCAGGACCTCTGACTTCGGGGAGGAAGAGACCCAGTACTTC. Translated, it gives CATSRTSDFGEEETQYF.

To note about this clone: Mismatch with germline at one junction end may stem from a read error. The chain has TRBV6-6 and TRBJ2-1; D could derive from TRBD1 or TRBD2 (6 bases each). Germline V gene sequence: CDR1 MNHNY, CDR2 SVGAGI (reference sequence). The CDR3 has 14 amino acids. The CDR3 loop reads CASGYGGFDNEQFF. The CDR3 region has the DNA TGTGCCAGCGGTTACGGGGGCTTCGACAATGAGCAGTTCTTC.

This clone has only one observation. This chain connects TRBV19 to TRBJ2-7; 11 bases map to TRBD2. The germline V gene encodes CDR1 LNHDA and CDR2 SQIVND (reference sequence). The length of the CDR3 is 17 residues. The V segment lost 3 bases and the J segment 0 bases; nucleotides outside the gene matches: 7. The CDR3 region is CASSISRTSGYSYEQYF. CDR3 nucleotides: TGTGCCAGTAGTATCTCCCGGACTAGCGGGTACTCCTACGAGCAGTACTTC.

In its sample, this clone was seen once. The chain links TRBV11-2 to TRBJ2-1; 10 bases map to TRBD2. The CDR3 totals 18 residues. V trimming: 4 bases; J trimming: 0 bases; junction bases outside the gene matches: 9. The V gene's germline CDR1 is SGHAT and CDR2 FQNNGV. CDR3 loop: CASSSLAGDSDSYNEQFF. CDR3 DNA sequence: TGTGCCAGCAGCTCCCTAGCGGGAGATTCAGACTCCTACAATGAGCAGTTCTTC.